This TCR beta chain was sequenced for a study of blood T cell repertoires in COVID-19. The CDR3 covers 17 residues. V shed 4 bases and J 4 bases; nucleotides not matched to a gene: 12. Per the germline V gene, CDR1 is MGHRA and CDR2 is YSYEKL. Some clones are missing from TCRdb's copy, which holds only in-frame ones; the method was immunoSEQ multiplex PCR. The data hold under 450,000 clones, with more than 70% observed a single time. This chain links TRBV4-1 with TRBJ2-3; 9 bases map to TRBD2. The clonotype originates from a woman aged 45-65 years with COVID-19, enrolled during active disease. Sample: peripheral blood. The CDR3 is CASSPLVRGGAPDTQYF. The CDR3 DNA follows: TGCGCCAGCAGCCCCCTCGTACGCGGGGGGGCCCCAGATACGCAGTATTTT.